Reported below is one T cell receptor (beta chain). What it binds is unknown. The data were obtained in a study of post-analysis software for immune sequencing data. Study-level findings and limits: Included in a set of 5 or 6 TRBV segments more frequent in patients than controls were TRBV5-6, TRBV5-1 and TRBV20-1. Under F measure analysis, samples from one preparation batch co-clustered strongly.

cDNA libraries of TCR beta carried unique molecular identifiers. T cells numbering roughly 1 to 10 million gave rise to roughly 0.5 million cDNA molecules. TCRdb called the PCR reads again in MiXCR, with one record for every CDR3 protein. The data contain some 690,000 distinct CDR3 sequences, about 60% of them singletons. V was clipped by 1 base and J by 7 bases, with 20 bases between them. The CDR3 has 16 amino acids. CDR1 is SNHLY and CDR2 is FYNNEI in the germline V gene. V usage is TRBV2 and J usage is TRBJ2-7; maybe TRBD1 (5 bases). This sequence was found in a girl aged 2-15 years with multiple sclerosis. What was sequenced was blood. The CDR3 bases are TGTGCCAGCAGTGAAGAGGCAGGGATGAGGTACAATGAGCAGTACTTC. Translating gives CASSEEAGMRYNEQYF.